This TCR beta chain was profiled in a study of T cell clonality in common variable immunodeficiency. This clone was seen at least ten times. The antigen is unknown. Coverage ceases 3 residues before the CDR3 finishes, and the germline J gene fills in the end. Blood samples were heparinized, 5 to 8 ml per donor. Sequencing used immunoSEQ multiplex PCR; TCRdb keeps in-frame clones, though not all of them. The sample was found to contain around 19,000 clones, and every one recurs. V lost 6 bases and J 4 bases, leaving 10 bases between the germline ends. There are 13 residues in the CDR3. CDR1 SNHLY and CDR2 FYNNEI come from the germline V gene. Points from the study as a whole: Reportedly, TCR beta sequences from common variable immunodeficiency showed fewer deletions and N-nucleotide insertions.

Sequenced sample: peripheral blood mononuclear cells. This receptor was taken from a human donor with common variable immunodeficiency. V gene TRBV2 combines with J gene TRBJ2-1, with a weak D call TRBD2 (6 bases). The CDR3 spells CASRGGLYNEQFF. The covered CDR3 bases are TGTGCCAGCAGGGGGGGACTGTACAATGAG.